This T cell receptor beta chain was observed in a study of T cells of healthy individuals. CDR3 length: 14 residues. Germline V gene data show CDR1 as SGDLS and CDR2 as YYNGEE. V lost 10 bases, J lost 4 bases, and 20 bases lay in between. One entry per CDR3 protein results from TCRdb running MiXCR on the 5' RACE reads. The data contain more than 85,000 distinct CDR3 sequences, 15% to 20% of them singletons. This sequence joins TRBV9 and TRBJ2-5; perhaps TRBD2 as D (6 bases). The receptor comes from a human donor in good health. CDR3 loop: CAQAVAGRRETQYF. In DNA form, the CDR3 reads TGTGCCCAAGCCGTCGCGGGACGCAGAGAGACCCAGTACTTC.